One sample yielded the 18 T cell receptor beta chains listed below, sequenced in a study of blood T cell repertoires in COVID-19. Using immunoSEQ multiplex PCR, the repertoire was profiled, and TCRdb retains in-frame clones only, with some absent. The sample has approximately 35,000 clones; about 79% are singletons. Sequenced material: peripheral blood. The source of these receptors is a human donor in a cohort sampled during active COVID-19.

The chain joins TRBV7-2 to TRBJ2-1, with D possibly TRBD2 on 5 matching bases. The germline V gene encodes CDR1 SGHTA and CDR2 FQGNSA. The V gene lost 5 bases and the J gene lost 8 bases, with 19 bases spanning the gap. This CDR3 contains 15 residues. The DNA for the CDR3 is TGTGCCAGCAGCGGGAGACTACCCCTTTTCCATGAGCAGTTCTTC. Its protein product is CASSGRLPLFHEQFF.

The chain carries TRBV7-2 and TRBJ2-7; D remains ambiguous. The CDR3 is 12 amino acids. Trimming took off 5 bases at V and 2 bases at J, with 7 bases between the two ends. CDR1 and CDR2 (germline): SGHTA, FQGNSA. The CDR3: CASSLFTYEQYF. For the CDR3, the DNA is TGTGCCAGCAGCCTATTCACCTACGAGCAGTACTTC. Looking up the rest from reference TRBV7-2 and TRBJ2-7 gives the full variable domain: GAGVSQSPSNKVTEKGKDVELRCDPISGHTALYWYRQSLGQGLEFLIYFQGNSAPDKSGLPSDRFSAERTGGSVSTLTIQRTQQEDSAVYLCASSLFTYEQYFGPGTRLTVT.

V is TRBV6-2 or TRBV6-3 and J is TRBJ2-1, with 9 bases matching TRBD2. This CDR3 comprises 16 residues. CDR1 is MNHEY and CDR2 is SVGEGT in the germline V gene. The trim removed 0 bases at V and 9 bases at J, leaving 9 bases unmatched. The DNA for the CDR3 is TGTGCCAGCAGTTACTCCTTGCGGGGGGGCCAAGGTGAGCAGTTCTTC. It is translated as CASSYSLRGGQGEQFF.

This sequence joins TRBV4-3 and TRBJ1-5; 8 bases fit TRBD1. CDR1 LGHNA and CDR2 YSLEER come from the germline V gene. The CDR3 runs to 16 residues. The junction had 8 bases not matched to a gene; V was cut back by 0 bases and J by 7 bases. In nucleotides, the CDR3 is TGCGCCAGCAGCCAAGATCAGGTAGCAGGGGGCCAGCCCCAGCATTTT. Amino acids: CASSQDQVAGGQPQHF.

The rearrangement links TRBV19 to TRBJ2-7; TRBD2 matches at 9 bases. CDR3 size: 14 residues. Germline V gene lookup returns CDR1 LNHDA and CDR2 SQIVND (reference sequence). Trimming cost V 11 bases and J 3 bases; bases outside gene matches: 11. CDR3 amino acids: CASGGSGGLYEQYF. The CDR3 DNA follows: TGTGCCTCAGGCGGTAGCGGGGGACTCTACGAGCAGTACTTC.

The CDR3 region is CAWSKASGQETQYF. The DNA for the CDR3 is TGTGCCTGGAGTAAGGCTAGCGGCCAAGAGACCCAGTACTTC. This chain joins TRBV30 and TRBJ2-5; 7 nucleotides align to TRBD2. J lost 1 base, V lost 2 bases, and 4 bases had no gene match. CDR1 and CDR2 (germline): GTSNPN, SVGIG (reference sequence). This CDR3 region has 14 residues. Looking up the rest from reference TRBV30 and TRBJ2-5 gives the full variable domain: SQTIHQWPATLVQPVGSPLSLECTVEGTSNPNLYWYRQAAGRGLQLLFYSVGIGQISSEVPQNLSASRPQDRQFILSSKKLLLSDSGFYLCAWSKASGQETQYFGPGTRLLVL.

V usage is TRBV6-5 and J usage is TRBJ2-7; 7 bases line up with TRBD2. V dropped 3 bases and J dropped 0; count of bases not matched to a gene: 5. CDR1 is MNHEY, CDR2 SVGAGI, per germline. This CDR3 contains 15 residues. The CDR3 DNA is TGTGCCAGCAGTTATGGGGGGGGGTACTCCTACGAGCAGTACTTC. Protein: CASSYGGGYSYEQYF.

The rearrangement links TRBV6-5 to TRBJ1-1; no firm D call. Germline CDR1 reads MNHEY; CDR2 reads SVGAGI. V dropped 6 bases and J dropped 0 bases, with 11 bases sitting between them. This CDR3 is 14 amino acids long. CDR3 loop: CASSRHNMNTEAFF. The CDR3 nucleotides are TGTGCCAGCAGCCGTCACAACATGAACACTGAAGCTTTCTTT.

Here the CDR3 reads CASSSQGANTEAFF. The CDR3 DNA follows: TGTGCCAGCAGCTCCCAGGGGGCAAACACTGAAGCTTTCTTT. The chain combines TRBV5-6 with TRBJ1-1, with 8 bases identical to TRBD1. This CDR3 contains 14 residues. The V and J ends lost 3 bases and 2 bases, in that order; junction bases with no gene match: 3. Germline lookup yields CDR1 SGHDT and CDR2 YYEEEE. Full variable domain (remainder filled in from reference TRBV5-6 and TRBJ1-1): DAGVTQSPTHLIKTRGQQVTLRCSPKSGHDTVSWYQQALGQGPQFIFQYYEEEERQRGNFPDRFSGHQFPNYSSELNVNALLLGDSALYLCASSSQGANTEAFFGQGTRLTVV.

V is TRBV18 and J is TRBJ2-7; 7 bases match TRBD2. CDR1 KGHSH and CDR2 LQKENI come from the germline V gene. This CDR3 has 13 residues. With 6 bases clipped from V and 3 bases from J, the junction kept 5 bases outside the gene matches. This CDR3 is CASSPGLSYEQYF. The CDR3 coding sequence is TGTGCCAGCTCGCCGGGACTAAGCTACGAGCAGTACTTC. Drawing the rest from reference TRBV18 and TRBJ2-7, the complete variable domain is NAGVMQNPRHLVRRRGQEARLRCSPMKGHSHVYWYRQLPEEGLKFMVYLQKENIIDESGMPKERFSAEFPKEGPSILRIQQVVRGDSAAYFCASSPGLSYEQYFGPGTRLTVT.

This sequence joins TRBV28 and TRBJ1-1; 9 positions agree with TRBD1. The germline CDR1 and CDR2 sequences are MDHEN and SYDVKM. With V trimmed by 3 bases and J by 5 bases, 7 bases remained unmatched. CDR3 length equals 15 residues. CDR3 nucleotides: TGTGCCAGCAGTTTTACGACAGGGGGTGGTACTGAAGCTTTCTTT. Its translation is CASSFTTGGGTEAFF.

J is TRBJ2-2 and V is TRBV5-1; unclear D gene. Trimming removed 0 bases from V and 0 bases from J, with 18 bases in between. CDR1 SGHRS and CDR2 YFSETQ come from the germline V gene. The CDR3 has 19 amino acids. CDR3 DNA sequence: TGCGCCAGCAGCTTGGCCTTTAAGGCGGTAACCGCGAACACCGGGGAGCTGTTTTTT. Translation gives CASSLAFKAVTANTGELFF. The full variable domain, with the rest looked up from reference TRBV5-1 and TRBJ2-2, is KAGVTQTPRYLIKTRGQQVTLSCSPISGHRSVSWYQQTPGQGLQFLFEYFSETQRNKGNFPGRFSGRQFSNSRSEMNVSTLELGDSALYLCASSLAFKAVTANTGELFFGEGSRLTVL.

V is TRBV6-6 and J is TRBJ1-4, with D unresolved. V was pared by 7 bases and J by 4 bases, with 10 bases between. Per germline, CDR1 MNHNY and CDR2 SVGAGI (reference sequence). The CDR3 is made up of 13 amino acids. CDR3 residues: CASKRRGNEKLFF. CDR3 nucleotide sequence: TGTGCCAGCAAGCGGCGAGGTAATGAAAAACTGTTTTTT.

This clone was found once. The chain joins TRBV6-4 to TRBJ2-1; D possibly corresponds to TRBD1 (5 bases). Germline-derived CDR1 and CDR2 are MRHNA and SNTAGT. V was shortened by 1 base and J by 0 bases, with 7 bases between the two germline ends. This CDR3 has 15 residues. The CDR3 loop is CASSDWGDSYNEQFF. The CDR3 nucleotides are TGTGCCAGCAGTGACTGGGGCGACTCCTACAATGAGCAGTTCTTC.

Remarks on this clone: At one end, the junction sequence differs from germline, possibly due to a read error. The CDR3: CGAGNGYTF. DNA for the CDR3: TGTGGTGCGGGGAATGGCTACACCTTC. The V call is TRBV20-1, the J call TRBJ1-2; D is unresolved. The CDR3 is 9 residues long. Germline assignment: CDR1 DFQATT and CDR2 SNEGSKA (reference sequence).

The rearrangement uses TRBV2 and TRBJ2-1; 13 bases agree with TRBD2. Germline CDR1 and CDR2: SNHLY and FYNNEI. The CDR3 is 15 amino acids. V was pared by 6 bases and J by 5 bases, with 4 bases of the junction left unmatched. CDR3 sequence reads: CASRGLAGAHNEQFF. In nucleotides, the CDR3 is TGTGCCAGCAGAGGACTAGCGGGGGCCCACAATGAGCAGTTCTTC.

The chain recombines TRBV5-1 with TRBJ2-1; 14 bases line up with TRBD2. This CDR3 is built from 17 residues. V shed 3 bases, J shed 6 bases, and the junction held 8 bases outside the gene matches. CDR1 is SGHRS, CDR2 YFSETQ, per germline. CDR3 DNA: TGCGCCAGCAGCTACCGACTAGCGGGGGGGCGGAGCAATGAGCAGTTCTTC. Residues: CASSYRLAGGRSNEQFF.

The gene calls are TRBV7-9 and TRBJ2-2, with TRBD1 matching 7 bases. CDR3 length: 17 residues. The trim removed 5 bases at V and 1 base at J, leaving 10 bases unmatched. Germline loops: CDR1 SEHNR, CDR2 FQNEAQ (reference sequence). The CDR3 coding sequence is TGTGCCAGCAGCACTCAACCGGGACAGTTGAACACCGGGGAGCTGTTTTTT. It codes for CASSTQPGQLNTGELFF. The whole variable domain, filled in from reference TRBV7-9 and TRBJ2-2, reads DTGVSQNPRHKITKRGQNVTFRCDPISEHNRLYWYRQTLGQGPEFLTYFQNEAQLEKSRLLSDRFSAERPKGSFSTLEIQRTEQGDSAMYLCASSTQPGQLNTGELFFGEGSRLTVL.